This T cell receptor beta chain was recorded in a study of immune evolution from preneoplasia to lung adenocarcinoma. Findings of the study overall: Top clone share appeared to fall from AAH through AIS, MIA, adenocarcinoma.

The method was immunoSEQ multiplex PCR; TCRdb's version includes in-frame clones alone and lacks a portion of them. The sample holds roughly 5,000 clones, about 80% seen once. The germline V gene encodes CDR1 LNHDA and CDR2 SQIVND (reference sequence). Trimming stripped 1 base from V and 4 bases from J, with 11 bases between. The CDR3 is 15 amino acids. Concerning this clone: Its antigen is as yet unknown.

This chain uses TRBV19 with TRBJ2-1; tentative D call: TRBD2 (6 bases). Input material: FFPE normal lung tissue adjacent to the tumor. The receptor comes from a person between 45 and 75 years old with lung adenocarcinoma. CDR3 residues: CASSIGTGRYNEQFF. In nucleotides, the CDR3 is TGTGCCAGTAGTATAGGGACTGGGAGGTACAATGAGCAGTTCTTC.